A single sample is the source of the 9 T cell receptor beta chains below, sequenced in a study of cytomegalovirus exposure and HLA in healthy donors. This PCR relied on a set of 60 Vbeta primers and 13 Jbeta primers. The table came from immunoSEQ multiplex PCR; TCRdb's copy has only in-frame clones and leaves some out. The table records around 250,000 clones, roughly 91% of them present only once. The sequenced material came from PBMCs. These receptors were obtained from a girl under 10 years old in good health and CMV-seronegative.

This sequence joins TRBV18 and TRBJ2-2; 11 bases map to TRBD2. CDR1 and CDR2 from the germline V gene are KGHSH and LQKENI. J was trimmed by 1 base and V by 6 bases; bases with no gene match: 7. The length of the CDR3 is 17 residues. CDR3 loop: CASSPTSGAGNTGELFF. In DNA form, the CDR3 reads TGTGCCAGCTCCCCGACTAGCGGGGCCGGGAACACCGGGGAGCTGTTTTTT. Supplemented by reference TRBV18 and TRBJ2-2, the full variable domain reads NAGVMQNPRHLVRRRGQEARLRCSPMKGHSHVYWYRQLPEEGLKFMVYLQKENIIDESGMPKERFSAEFPKEGPSILRIQQVVRGDSAAYFCASSPTSGAGNTGELFFGEGSRLTVL.

The chain combines TRBV7-2 with TRBJ2-1; 8 nucleotides align to TRBD2. V shed 4 bases and J 5 bases; nucleotides not matched to a gene: 13. CDR3 length equals 17 residues. Looked up from germline, CDR1 is SGHTA and CDR2 is FQGNSA. The CDR3: CASSSQTAGTRHNEQFF. Written as DNA, the CDR3 is TGTGCCAGCAGCTCTCAGACCGCCGGGACTAGACACAATGAGCAGTTCTTC.

In this sample, this clone turned up a few times. The J gene is TRBJ2-2, the V gene TRBV2; D gene unclear. Trimming removed 9 bases from V and 1 base from J, with 15 bases in between. This CDR3 has 15 residues. Germline V CDR1 and CDR2: SNHLY, FYNNEI. Written as DNA, the CDR3 is TGTGCCAGTGCGAATGAGATTTTGAACACCGGGGAGCTGTTTTTT. Translating gives CASANEILNTGELFF. The whole variable domain, remainder taken from reference TRBV2 and TRBJ2-2, is EPEVTQTPSHQVTQMGQEVILRCVPISNHLYFYWYRQILGQKVEFLVSFYNNEISEKSEIFDDQFSVERPDGSNFTLKIRSTKLEDSAMYFCASANEILNTGELFFGEGSRLTVL.

This rearrangement joins TRBV9 to TRBJ2-7; TRBD1 matches 7 bases. Germline V gene sequence: CDR1 SGDLS, CDR2 YYNGEE. V shed 0 bases and J 1 base; nucleotides not matched to a gene: 7. CDR3 length equals 16 residues. CDR3 coding DNA: TGTGCCAGCAGCGTAGCCGGGACAGCCTCTTCCTACGAGCAGTACTTC. As protein: CASSVAGTASSYEQYF.

This chain joins TRBV5-1 and TRBJ2-1; 8 bases map to TRBD2. This CDR3 contains 15 residues. Germline lookup yields CDR1 SGHRS and CDR2 YFSETQ. J lost 6 bases, V lost 4 bases, and 9 bases had no gene match. CDR3 amino acids: CASSRGAGDFNEQFF. The CDR3 DNA is TGCGCCAGCAGCCGGGGAGCGGGGGATTTCAATGAGCAGTTCTTC.

This sequence joins TRBV6-1 and TRBJ1-5; D remains ambiguous. The CDR3 is made up of 15 amino acids. V was cut by 3 bases and J by 0 bases, with 9 bases left in between. Germline V lookup: CDR1 MNHNS, CDR2 SASEGT. The CDR3 coding sequence is TGTGCCAGCAGTGAGATCGGTGGTAGCAATCAGCCCCAGCATTTT. The encoded protein is CASSEIGGSNQPQHF.

This chain links TRBV28 with TRBJ2-2; 14 nucleotides match TRBD2. After removal of 4 bases from V and 10 bases from J, the junction contained 11 bases not matched to a gene. The CDR3 contains 17 residues. Germline values: CDR1 MDHEN, CDR2 SYDVKM. This chain's CDR3 is CASSWGTSGGLRVELFF. CDR3 nucleotides: TGTGCCAGCAGTTGGGGGACTAGCGGGGGCCTCCGAGTGGAGCTGTTTTTT.

This chain joins TRBV27 and TRBJ2-7; TRBD2 might be the D (6 bases). Trimming took off 2 bases at V and 2 bases at J, with 10 bases between the two ends. Per the germline V gene, CDR1 is MNHEY and CDR2 is SMNVEV (reference sequence). The CDR3 has 14 residues. CDR3 protein: CASSLIWGAYEQYF. The DNA for the CDR3 is TGTGCCAGCAGTTTAATCTGGGGGGCCTACGAGCAGTACTTC.

This chain uses TRBV5-1 with TRBJ2-3; TRBD2 agrees at 12 bases. V was clipped by 1 base and J by 5 bases; unmatched bases: 2. Germline assignment: CDR1 SGHRS and CDR2 YFSETQ. This CDR3 region has 15 residues. The CDR3 spells CASSLLTSGRDTQYF. The CDR3 region has the DNA TGCGCCAGCAGCTTGTTGACTAGCGGGAGAGATACGCAGTATTTT.